The clone carrying this T cell receptor beta chain was seen only once. The data derive from a study of control samples from healthy donors and cancer patients. Trimming removed 11 bases from V and 4 bases from J, with 12 bases in between. This CDR3 contains 13 residues. The germline gives CDR1 MNHEY, CDR2 SMNVEV (reference sequence). The data were produced by immunoSEQ multiplex PCR, yet TCRdb's version contains in-frame clones alone and is incomplete. The sample records 89,000 or so clones, around 87% being singletons. The origin of this receptor is a man aged 50-60 years in good health. Sequenced sample: blood. This rearrangement joins TRBV27 to TRBJ2-6; D not certain. The CDR3 DNA follows: TGTGCCGTGGGTAGGGCCGGGGCCAACGTCCTGACTTTC. This codes for CAVGRAGANVLTF.